The 32 T cell receptor beta chains given below trace back to one sample, sequenced in a study of blood T cell repertoires in COVID-19. The table came from immunoSEQ multiplex PCR; TCRdb's copy has only in-frame clones and leaves some out. The table has under 300,000 clones, 86% seen once; the top ten hold approximately 3%. What was sequenced was peripheral blood. The source is a woman in her thirties with active or convalescent COVID-19.

The chain carries TRBV20-1 and TRBJ1-4, with D tentatively TRBD1 (6 bases). V gave up 7 bases and J gave up 7 bases, with 10 bases separating them. The CDR3 has 11 amino acids. From germline, CDR1 is DFQATT and CDR2 SNEGSKA (reference sequence). CDR3 bases: TGCAGTGTACAGGGTAGTGAAAAACTGTTTTTT. Translated: CSVQGSEKLFF.

This rearrangement joins TRBV10-3 to TRBJ1-3, with a tentative D call TRBD1 (5 bases). V shed 0 bases and J shed 0 bases, with 9 bases lying between them. The CDR3 totals 16 residues. Germline assignment: CDR1 ENHRY and CDR2 SYGVKD. The CDR3 DNA reads as TGTGCCATCAGTGAGTCAGGACAACTCTCTGGAAACACCATATATTTT. This codes for CAISESGQLSGNTIYF.

This chain connects TRBV5-1 to TRBJ1-6; 8 bases agree with TRBD1. With V trimmed by 5 bases and J by 5 bases, 3 bases remained unmatched. Germline CDR1 and CDR2: SGHRS and YFSETQ. The CDR3 runs 14 residues. The CDR3 region is CASSGTGDNSPLHF. CDR3 DNA: TGCGCCAGCAGTGGGACAGGAGATAATTCACCCCTCCACTTT.

V and J are TRBV6-6 and TRBJ2-3; TRBD1 aligns across 11 bases. CDR1 and CDR2 (germline): MNHNY, SVGAGI (reference sequence). This CDR3 is built from 14 residues. V shed 8 bases, J shed 0 bases, and the junction held 1 base outside the gene matches. The CDR3 sequence is CASRDRGSTDTQYF. The CDR3 DNA sequence: TGTGCCAGCCGGGACAGGGGGAGCACAGATACGCAGTATTTT.

The V and J genes are TRBV14 and TRBJ2-5; D might be TRBD2 (5 bases). The CDR3 covers 15 residues. V was clipped by 0 bases and J by 7 bases, with 15 bases between them. From germline, CDR1 is SGHDN and CDR2 FVKESK. The CDR3 DNA is TGTGCCAGCAGCCAAGACCCCGTAGCCGCGGGGACCCAGTACTTC. As protein: CASSQDPVAAGTQYF.

A single count supports this clone. V is TRBV5-1 and J is TRBJ2-7; TRBD2 matches 11 bases. CDR3 length: 19 amino acids. Trimming removed 4 bases from V and 1 base from J; junction bases left unmatched: 16. The V gene's germline CDR1 is SGHRS and CDR2 YFSETQ. The CDR3: CASSLRTSGPLGRSYEQYF. CDR3 coding DNA: TGCGCCAGCAGCCTACGGACTAGCGGGCCCCTCGGGAGGTCCTACGAGCAGTACTTC.

V is TRBV9 and J is TRBJ1-4; D uncertain. Trimming left V 1 base short and J 2 bases short, with 9 bases between. There are 15 residues in the CDR3. Per the germline V gene, CDR1 is SGDLS and CDR2 is YYNGEE. CDR3 in DNA: TGTGCCAGCAGCGTAAGCACCTGGACTAATGAAAAACTGTTTTTT. Translating it yields CASSVSTWTNEKLFF.

V gene TRBV18 combines with J gene TRBJ1-2; 9 nucleotides match TRBD1. CDR1 and CDR2 (germline): KGHSH, LQKENI. CDR3 length: 14 residues. The V segment lost 3 bases and the J segment 4 bases; nucleotides outside the gene matches: 3. CDR3 sequence reads: CASSPTGGVYGYTF. The CDR3 coding sequence is TGTGCCAGCTCACCTACAGGGGGCGTCTATGGCTACACCTTC.

The J gene is TRBJ2-3, the V gene TRBV5-4; weak D call: TRBD1 (6 bases). V was shortened by 2 bases and J by 4 bases, with 14 bases between the two germline ends. Germline values: CDR1 SGHNT, CDR2 YYREEE (reference sequence). The CDR3 spans 15 residues. CDR3 loop: CASSLEQGNADTQYF. In nucleotides, the CDR3 is TGTGCCAGCAGCTTAGAACAGGGTAATGCAGATACGCAGTATTTT.

The V call is TRBV7-9, the J call TRBJ1-2; the D gene is possibly TRBD1 (5 bases). The CDR3 extends over 14 amino acids. V was trimmed by 4 bases and J by 0 bases, leaving 9 bases between them. Germline V gene sequence: CDR1 SEHNR, CDR2 FQNEAQ (reference sequence). CDR3 in DNA: TGTGCCAGCAGCTACGGGGGATCTAACTATGGCTACACCTTC. This encodes CASSYGGSNYGYTF.

V usage is TRBV19 and J usage is TRBJ1-4; D not resolved. Germline-derived CDR1 and CDR2 are LNHDA and SQIVND (reference sequence). The CDR3 is 16 amino acids. V lost 1 base and J 0 bases, leaving 9 bases between the germline ends. CDR3 DNA: TGTGCCAGTAGTATAGGGTTATCGGCAACTAATGAAAAACTGTTTTTT. It codes for CASSIGLSATNEKLFF.

The CDR3 DNA reads TGTGCCAGCAGTTCCTCAGACAGCTATGGCTACACCTTC. Its translation: CASSSSDSYGYTF. The chain joins TRBV6-6 to TRBJ1-2; a possible D gene is TRBD1 (5 bases). The CDR3 is 13 amino acids. Germline V CDR1 and CDR2: MNHNY, SVGAGI (reference sequence). The V end lost 4 bases, the J end lost 4 bases, and 10 bases lay between the germline ends.

This chain joins TRBV10-3 and TRBJ2-7, with D possibly TRBD2 on 5 matching bases. V dropped 4 bases and J dropped 0 bases, with 10 bases sitting between them. CDR3 length equals 14 residues. The germline gives CDR1 ENHRY, CDR2 SYGVKD. This CDR3 reads CAISGGGSSYEQYF. Here the CDR3 DNA reads TGTGCCATCAGTGGCGGTGGGAGCTCCTACGAGCAGTACTTC.

The chain has TRBV27 and TRBJ2-7, with D possibly being TRBD1 (5 bases). The CDR3 runs to 14 residues. With 6 bases removed from V and 2 bases from J, the gap between germline ends came to 14 bases. CDR1 is MNHEY and CDR2 is SMNVEV in the germline V gene (reference sequence). CDR3 nucleotide sequence: TGTGCCAGCAGCTCTGAGCGACAGACCTACGAGCAGTACTTC. Its translation is CASSSERQTYEQYF.

The chain employs TRBV5-6 and TRBJ2-2; weak D call: TRBD2 (7 bases). Germline values: CDR1 SGHDT, CDR2 YYEEEE. The V end lost 0 bases, the J end lost 4 bases, and 13 bases lay between the germline ends. The CDR3 is made up of 16 amino acids. The CDR3 DNA is TGTGCCAGCAGCTTGGCGCGGGGGCCCTTCACCGGGGAGCTGTTTTTT. It yields the protein CASSLARGPFTGELFF.

V gene TRBV24-1 combines with J gene TRBJ2-5, with 7 bases matching TRBD1. The CDR3 contains 14 residues. The V segment lost 6 bases and the J segment 1 base; nucleotides outside the gene matches: 4. Germline-derived CDR1 and CDR2 are KGHDR and SFDVKD. The CDR3 coding sequence is TGTGCCACCAGTAGGTCAGGGGGCCAAGAGACCCAGTACTTC. Amino acid sequence: CATSRSGGQETQYF.

CDR3 sequence: CAWSGRADTQYF. The CDR3 bases are TGTGCCTGGAGTGGCCGGGCAGATACGCAGTATTTT. The J gene is TRBJ2-3, the V gene TRBV30; D gene ambiguous. The CDR3 runs 12 residues. From germline, CDR1 is GTSNPN and CDR2 SVGIG (reference sequence). Deletions cut 1 base from V and 4 bases from J, with 6 bases between. The full variable domain, rest sourced from reference TRBV30 and TRBJ2-3, is SQTIHQWPATLVQPVGSPLSLECTVEGTSNPNLYWYRQAAGRGLQLLFYSVGIGQISSEVPQNLSASRPQDRQFILSSKKLLLSDSGFYLCAWSGRADTQYFGPGTRLTVL.

This clone is labeled medium-sized. The chain is built from TRBV30 and TRBJ1-2, with 9 nucleotides matching TRBD1. CDR1 and CDR2 from the germline V gene are GTSNPN and SVGIG (reference sequence). V was clipped by 2 bases and J by 7 bases; unmatched bases: 8. The CDR3 is made up of 14 amino acids. Here the CDR3 DNA reads TGTGCCTGGAGTCCAGGACAGGGGTTGTCTGGCTACACCTTC. This encodes CAWSPGQGLSGYTF.

The chain links TRBV29-1 to TRBJ2-2, with D maybe TRBD1 (6 bases). Germline CDR1 reads SQVTM; CDR2 reads ANQGSEA. V lost 4 bases to trimming and J lost 1 base, with 13 bases between them. The CDR3 runs to 15 residues. CDR3 DNA sequence: TGCAGCGTTGCCTGGGGGCTCTTGAACACCGGGGAGCTGTTTTTT. It encodes CSVAWGLLNTGELFF.

J is TRBJ2-5 and V is TRBV28; 12 bases are shared with TRBD1. The length of the CDR3 is 15 residues. The ends lost 3 bases at V and 5 bases at J; junction bases unmatched: 4. CDR1 MDHEN and CDR2 SYDVKM come from the germline V gene. The CDR3 loop is CASSFRGQGAETQYF. CDR3 sequence (DNA): TGTGCCAGCAGTTTTAGGGGACAGGGGGCCGAGACCCAGTACTTC.

The chain recombines TRBV28 with TRBJ2-7, with 8 bases identical to TRBD2. CDR3 length: 12 amino acids. CDR1 is MDHEN, CDR2 SYDVKM, per germline. The CDR3 region has the DNA TGTGCGGCTGGGCGGGGGGTGTACGAGCAGTACTTC. Translated: CAAGRGVYEQYF. The full variable domain, completed using reference TRBV28 and TRBJ2-7, is DVKVTQSSRYLVKRTGEKVFLECVQDMDHENMFWYRQDPGLGLRLIYFSYDVKMKEKGDIPEGYSVSREKKERFSLILESASTNQTSMYLCAAGRGVYEQYFGPGTRLTVT.

In DNA, the CDR3 is TGTGCCAGTACCGTGCGGGGGGCGGAGGAGACCCAGTACTTC. This codes for CASTVRGAEETQYF. This sequence joins TRBV19 and TRBJ2-5; 8 bases are shared with TRBD2. V shed 7 bases, J shed 5 bases, and the junction held 9 bases outside the gene matches. Germline CDR1 is LNHDA and CDR2 is SQIVND (reference sequence). CDR3 length: 14 amino acids.

This chain joins TRBV11-2 and TRBJ1-3; D might be TRBD1 (6 bases). CDR1 SGHAT and CDR2 FQNNGV come from the germline V gene. Trimming took 5 bases from V and 2 from J, leaving 16 bases between them. This CDR3 is built from 16 residues. CDR3: CASSAQGGVAGNTIYF. The DNA for the CDR3 is TGTGCCAGCAGCGCCCAAGGGGGGGTTGCTGGAAACACCATATATTTT.

The chain is built from TRBV5-6 and TRBJ1-4, with 11 nucleotides matching TRBD1. Unmatched junction bases numbered 3, after V lost 4 bases and J lost 7 bases. The germline V gene encodes CDR1 SGHDT and CDR2 YYEEEE. The CDR3 is 14 amino acids. Here the CDR3 reads CASSRGTGGEKLFF. The CDR3 bases are TGTGCCAGCAGCCGGGGGACAGGGGGTGAAAAACTGTTTTTT.

V gene TRBV5-6 combines with J gene TRBJ1-1; D not resolved. CDR3 length: 13 residues. Trimming left V 4 bases short and J 2 bases short, with 9 bases between. Germline values: CDR1 SGHDT, CDR2 YYEEEE. The CDR3 coding sequence is TGTGCCAGCAGCATCAGATTAAACACTGAAGCTTTCTTT. This encodes CASSIRLNTEAFF.

The chain links TRBV5-6 to TRBJ1-2; D possibly corresponds to TRBD1 (5 bases). V shed 0 bases and J shed 4 bases, with 10 bases lying between them. This CDR3 spans 14 amino acids. The germline V gene has CDR1 SGHDT and CDR2 YYEEEE. The CDR3 DNA follows: TGTGCCAGCAGCTTGGGCGGGGGTATCTATGGCTACACCTTC. Translating gives CASSLGGGIYGYTF.

This clone has only one observation. The rearrangement joins TRBV10-3 to TRBJ2-2; unclear D gene. Trimming took 2 bases from V and 5 from J, leaving 12 bases between them. CDR1 ENHRY and CDR2 SYGVKD come from the germline V gene. The CDR3 spans 15 residues. The CDR3 nucleotides are TGTGCCATCAGTGAGGTCCAGGTTCAAACCGGGGAGCTGTTTTTT. This codes for CAISEVQVQTGELFF.

This chain links TRBV6-2 or TRBV6-3 with TRBJ2-2; D is perhaps TRBD1 (6 bases). The ends were cut back, 2 bases at V and 4 bases at J, with 8 bases in the middle. There are 14 residues in the CDR3. Germline-derived CDR1 and CDR2 are MNHEY and SVGEGT. CDR3 residues: CASSYKGGTGELFF. CDR3 DNA: TGTGCCAGCAGTTACAAAGGGGGCACCGGGGAGCTGTTTTTT.

This rearrangement joins TRBV18 to TRBJ2-1; 7 nucleotides line up with TRBD2. Germline V gene data show CDR1 as KGHSH and CDR2 as LQKENI. V lost 5 bases to trimming and J lost 1 base; unmatched junction nucleotides: 14. The CDR3 totals 18 residues. As DNA, the CDR3 is TGTGCCAGCTCAACGCGGGCCAGAGCGGGGATTTCCTACAATGAGCAGTTCTTC. Its protein is CASSTRARAGISYNEQFF.

The chain carries TRBV7-2 and TRBJ1-6, with no clear D. V gave up 5 bases and J gave up 3 bases, with 2 bases separating them. CDR1 is SGHTA and CDR2 is FQGNSA in the germline V gene. The CDR3 is 12 residues long. The chain's CDR3 is CASSLYNSPLHF. The CDR3 DNA follows: TGTGCCAGCAGCCTCTATAATTCACCCCTCCACTTT.

The chain joins TRBV19 to TRBJ2-3; a weak D match, TRBD1 (6 bases). The V gene's germline CDR1 is LNHDA and CDR2 SQIVND (reference sequence). This CDR3 is 14 amino acids long. Deletions cut 4 bases from V and 3 bases from J, with 11 bases between. In nucleotides, the CDR3 is TGTGCCAGTAGTAAAGACAGGAGGACAGATACGCAGTATTTT. Translated, it gives CASSKDRRTDTQYF.

This clone was seen a few times. This rearrangement joins TRBV19 to TRBJ1-1; D unresolved. CDR1 and CDR2 (germline): LNHDA, SQIVND (reference sequence). V lost 6 bases to trimming and J lost 0 bases, with 14 bases between them. The CDR3 contains 15 residues. This CDR3 is CASSPHTVMNTEAFF. CDR3 nucleotides: TGTGCCAGTAGCCCGCATACGGTCATGAACACTGAAGCTTTCTTT.